This is a list of T cell receptor beta chains from one sample in a study of human versus mouse CDR3 diversity and MHC coevolution. Using immunoSEQ multiplex PCR, the repertoire was profiled, and TCRdb retains in-frame clones only, with some absent. The sample lists fewer than 80,000 clones, 85% to 95% occurring once. Material: naive CD4+ T cells from blood. The source is a person between 25 and 70 years old in good health. The CDR3 runs from the conserved cysteine through the conserved F or W. Fields, in order: D gene, J gene, clone size, V gene, CDR3 length, CDR3 DNA, CDR3 protein. The D gene is left open where the match is weak. Clone size is shown for a subset of rows, as once, few, many or a class of expanded clone.

>.|TRBJ1-1|.|TRBV19|14
TGTGCCAGTAGTATTTTGTCGGGGAACACTGAAGCTTTCTTT
CASSILSGNTEAFF
>TRBD2|TRBJ2-7|once|TRBV6-5|14
TGTGCCAGCACCCTAGGACTAGCGCATTACGAGCAGTACTTC
CASTLGLAHYEQYF
>TRBD1|TRBJ1-1|.|TRBV4-1|14
TGCGCCAGCAGCCAAAACAGGGGTGGCACTGAAGCTTTCTTT
CASSQNRGGTEAFF
>.|TRBJ2-5|once|TRBV6-6|15
TGTGCCAGCAGTTACTCCCTGGCCGCCCAAGAGACCCAGTACTTC
CASSYSLAAQETQYF
>.|TRBJ1-1|few|TRBV18|15
TGTGCCAGCTCACCGTTCGGGGTGGAAGGGACTGAAGCTTTCTTT
CASSPFGVEGTEAFF
>TRBD1|TRBJ2-2|.|TRBV7-8|15
TGTGCCAGCAGCCCTTCGACAGGGATGAGCGGGGAGCTGTTTTTT
CASSPSTGMSGELFF
>.|TRBJ2-1|.|TRBV30|15
TGTGCCTGTTCCGGGGAGGCCCACTCCTACAATGAGCAGTTCTTC
CACSGEAHSYNEQFF
>TRBD1|TRBJ2-7|.|TRBV25-1|17
TGTGCCAGCAGCCTTTTGAGGACAGGGAGCTCTTCAGCCGAGCAGTACTTC
CASSLLRTGSSSAEQYF
>TRBD1|TRBJ2-1|.|TRBV18|15
TGTGCCAGCTCACCACCGGCGGGACAGGGTCATGAGCAGTTCTTC
CASSPPAGQGHEQFF
>.|TRBJ2-5|.|TRBV18|12
TGTGCCAGCTCAGCGGACAGTCGGACCCAGTACTTC
CASSADSRTQYF
>.|TRBJ2-7|.|TRBV18|14
TGTGCCAGCTCACCACTACAGGGTGTCCACGAGCAGTACTTC
CASSPLQGVHEQYF
>TRBD1|TRBJ1-1|.|TRBV5-1|16
TGCGCCAGCAGCTTGGAGACTCAGGGGGCCGCGACTGAAGCTTTCTTT
CASSLETQGAATEAFF
>.|TRBJ1-3|once|TRBV7-9|15
TGTGCCAGCAGCTTAGAGTCGGGATTTGAAAACACCATATATTTT
CASSLESGFENTIYF
>.|TRBJ1-1|.|TRBV30|13
TGTGCCTGGAGTCGAGGGAGTCCCACTGAAGCTTTCTTT
CAWSRGSPTEAFF
>.|TRBJ1-1|few|TRBV7-9|16
TGTGCCAGCAGCTTAAGGGAGACAGGAGTGAACACTGAAGCTTTCTTT
CASSLRETGVNTEAFF
>TRBD2|TRBJ2-7|.|TRBV10-3|14
TGTGCCATCAGTGACTTTAGCGGGGGGGACGAGCAGTACTTC
CAISDFSGGDEQYF
>TRBD1|TRBJ1-1|.|TRBV30|21
TGTGCCTGGAGTGGCGGAAGTTTGGGGACAGGTCATCATCGGATGAACACTGAAGCTTTCTTT
CAWSGGSLGTGHHRMNTEAFF
>.|TRBJ1-1|.|TRBV7-9|14
TGTGCCAGCAGCTTTGGTGCTGGAGTGGCTGAAGCTTTCTTT
CASSFGAGVAEAFF
>.|TRBJ2-1|.|TRBV4-1|16
TGCGCCAGCAGCCAAGATCCCGGAGGGTTGGGCGATGAGCAGTTCTTC
CASSQDPGGLGDEQFF
>TRBD1|TRBJ1-2|.|TRBV4-1|17
TGCGCCAGCAGCCAAGATCCAAGGACAGGGTCCGTGGTGGGCTACACCTTC
CASSQDPRTGSVVGYTF
>.|TRBJ1-5|.|TRBV19|15
TGTGCCAGTATCGCCAGGGGAAAGACCAATCAGCCCCAGCATTTT
CASIARGKTNQPQHF
>TRBD2|TRBJ2-3|.|TRBV7-9|16
TGTGCCAGCAGCCCGGGACTAGCGGGACCCACAGATACGCAGTATTTT
CASSPGLAGPTDTQYF
>.|TRBJ2-7|.|TRBV6-1|14
TGTGCCAGCAGCCTTGGGGGGAGCTCCTACGAGCAGTACTTC
CASSLGGSSYEQYF
>.|TRBJ1-6|.|TRBV30|12
TGTGCCTGGAACAGCGGGTATTCACCCCTCCACTTT
CAWNSGYSPLHF
>.|TRBJ1-1|.|TRBV19|13
TGTGCCAGTAACACCATCAGGGCCGCAGAAGCTTTCTTT
CASNTIRAAEAFF
>TRBD2|TRBJ2-1|.|TRBV18|17
TGTGCCAGCTCACCACAGGCGGACCGGGGGGGTCACAATGAGCAGTTCTTC
CASSPQADRGGHNEQFF
>.|TRBJ1-2|.|TRBV6-6|15
TGTGCCAGCAGTCTCCGGGACACAAGAAACTATGGCTACACCTTC
CASSLRDTRNYGYTF
>.|TRBJ1-1|.|TRBV2|14
TGTGCCAGCCGCCCCGGGAGGGGAAACACTGAAGCTTTCTTT
CASRPGRGNTEAFF